Detailed here is one T cell receptor (beta chain). It has no known antigen specificity. No qualities accompany the bases; no much larger clone lies one base away. TCRbeta CDR3 regions were amplified from genomic DNA by means of the immunoSEQ Assay, a bias-controlled multiplex PCR. The authors' analysis ran thus. The number of nucleated cells in each sample was estimated from the amplification of reference gene primers within the assay. To quantify the absolute abundance of each unique TCRbeta CDR3 rearrangement, sequence reads were collapsed and filtered. For each sample, productive Simpson clonality was calculated by taking the square root of Simpson's diversity index across productive rearrangements. TCRdb retrieved this table from immuneACCESS and kept in-frame rearrangements only. Not all clones are present; in checked studies, unresolved V genes account for under half, and no reason is known for the remainder. V and J calls and clone size come straight from that table; D and trimming were deduced from the DNA. The sample yields over 140,000 clones; almost 80% were counted once. The ten largest make up around 2.9% of the sample.

The data originate from a study of blood T cell repertoires in COVID-19 (dated by TCRdb to the early 2020s). Regarding the research as a whole: Samples from collaborators originated in the United States, Italy and Spain and spanned both the acute and convalescent phases of COVID-19. The prospective study material was composed of cDNA or gDNA derived from T cells, B-cell-depleted T cells, or PBMCs. Subjects who had been exposed to COVID-19, were actively infected with it, or had recovered from it provided the deeply sampled blood TCRbeta repertoires that made up the dataset. The repertoires were made available in a free public database intended to serve as a resource for research on the immune response to SARS-CoV-2. Samples came from the ongoing ImmuneRACE study (first 160 participants) plus 1,254 subjects from 6 global collaborators. Nearly every sample came with metadata listing a de-identified subject ID, COVID-19 status, age in years and sex. Where HLA class I and class II types were available, the types were taken from metadata supplied by the sample provider, not from assay-based typing. Findings and caveats that apply to the study as a whole: The quantity of clinical and demographic metadata differed by source and by participant and was supplied without curation.

The germline V gene (reference sequence) sets CDR1 to LGHDT and CDR2 to YNNKEL. The germline V and J ends show losses of 4 bases and 5 bases respectively, and no gene match explains 14 bases of the junction. There are 17 amino acids in the CDR3, from cysteine to phenylalanine inclusive. Left in the record is the CDR3 DNA by itself, 51 bases read in frame from the first base. Enrolling through a virtual design, the prospective study's participants ranged in age from about 18 to 100 years and lived across roughly 24 United States geographic areas. In the prospective study, cohorts were assigned on the basis of participant-reported clinical history obtained from a screening survey and a study questionnaire. ImmuneRACE Cohort 3 recovered participants were defined by two consecutive negative NP/OP PCR tests, healthcare professional clearance, or symptom resolution. In the prospective study, mobile phlebotomists collected whole blood, serum and a nasopharyngeal or oropharyngeal swab from each participant. Participants in the prospective study had the option to provide additional blood draws and questionnaires over a roughly 2-month period. Blood samples from the prospective study were shipped frozen or at room temperature prior to DNA extraction.

Rearrangement joined TRBV3-1 (or the pseudogene TRBV3-2) to TRBJ2-5, with 9 bases matching TRBD2. The clonotype originates from a woman between 45 and 65 years old who had recovered from COVID-19. The source material was PBMCs or T cells enriched from blood (not recorded which). Read as DNA, the sequence is TGTGCCAGCAGCCGCATCAGGGCGGGACTAGCCGCCGAGACCCAGTACTTC. This gives the protein CASSRIRAGLAAETQYF.